This is a list of T cell receptor beta chains from one sample in a study of cytomegalovirus exposure and HLA in healthy donors. Some clones are missing from TCRdb's copy, which holds only in-frame ones; the method was immunoSEQ multiplex PCR. The sample yields over 150,000 clones, more than 80% seen once. Material for sequencing was PBMCs. The receptor set was obtained from a male donor in good health and CMV-seronegative. CDR3s include the opening cysteine and the closing phenylalanine or tryptophan. The D gene is left open where the match is weak. Only part of the rows carry a size: once, few, many, or a class if the clone is expanded.

TRBV29-1	-	TRBJ2-7	once	CSVEDRQDSLSYEQYF	TGCAGCGTTGAAGATCGTCAGGACAGCCTCTCCTACGAGCAGTACTTC
TRBV28	TRBD1	TRBJ1-1	-	CASSSRDREDTEAFF	TGTGCCAGCAGTTCCCGGGACAGGGAGGACACTGAAGCTTTCTTT
TRBV4-3	-	TRBJ2-3	-	CASSPSPGAITDTQYF	TGCGCCAGCAGCCCCTCCCCAGGGGCTATAACAGATACGCAGTATTTT
TRBV19	TRBD2	TRBJ2-7	-	CASQATSGVYEQYF	TGTGCCAGTCAGGCGACTAGCGGGGTGTACGAGCAGTACTTC
TRBV5-4	-	TRBJ1-6	few	CASSLDGLGTYSPLHF	TGTGCCAGCAGCTTGGATGGACTCGGAACCTATTCACCCCTCCACTTT
TRBV6-1	TRBD1	TRBJ1-2	-	CASSVGTGGAYGYGYTF	TGTGCCAGCAGTGTAGGGACAGGGGGCGCATACGGCTATGGCTACACCTTC
TRBV4-2	-	TRBJ1-2	-	CASSQSQRQEQAYGYPF	TGTGCCAGCAGCCAATCACAACGACAGGAACAAGCCTATGGCTACCCCTTC
TRBV19	-	TRBJ2-1	-	CASSINRGQGNNEQFF	TGTGCCAGTAGTATAAATCGAGGGCAGGGGAACAATGAGCAGTTCTTC
TRBV28	-	TRBJ2-2	-	CASSLEGRRGTGELFF	TGTGCCAGCAGTTTAGAAGGGCGACGAGGGACCGGGGAGCTGTTTTTT
TRBV6-1	TRBD1	TRBJ1-1	-	CASFQGAGTEAFF	TGTGCCAGCTTTCAGGGGGCAGGTACTGAAGCTTTCTTT
TRBV4-1	TRBD2	TRBJ2-1	-	CASSPGTSGRPYNEQFF	TGCGCCAGCAGCCCCGGGACTAGCGGGAGACCCTACAATGAGCAGTTCTTC
TRBV10-3	-	TRBJ2-1	once	CAIRDGQISSYNEQFF	TGTGCCATCAGGGACGGACAGATCTCCTCCTACAATGAGCAGTTCTTC
TRBV19	-	TRBJ2-7	once	CASSDLQNYEQYF	TGTGCCAGTAGCGACCTACAGAACTACGAGCAGTACTTC
TRBV6-4	TRBD2	TRBJ2-2	once	CASSRTTGGANTGELFF	TGTGCCAGCAGCCGTACGACGGGGGGTGCGAACACCGGGGAGCTGTTTTTT
TRBV18	-	TRBJ1-5	-	CASSPSDRSNQPQHF	TGTGCCAGCTCACCCTCAGACAGGTCCAATCAGCCCCAGCATTTT
TRBV29-1	-	TRBJ1-1	-	CSVKGVMNTEAFF	TGCAGCGTTAAGGGGGTTATGAACACTGAAGCTTTCTTT
TRBV5-4	TRBD2	TRBJ2-3	-	CASSSQTSGRADTQYF	TGTGCCAGCAGCTCGCAGACTAGCGGGCGCGCAGATACGCAGTATTTT
TRBV7-2	-	TRBJ1-6	-	CASSISATAYNSPLHF	TGTGCCAGCAGCATTTCGGCGACAGCATATAATTCACCCCTCCACTTT
TRBV7-2	-	TRBJ2-5	-	CASSLGLGRETQYF	TGTGCCAGCAGCTTAGGACTAGGAAGGGAGACCCAGTACTTC
TRBV29-1	TRBD1	TRBJ1-4	-	CSVGVAGTANEKLFF	TGCAGCGTTGGTGTAGCAGGGACAGCTAATGAAAAACTGTTTTTT
TRBV27	TRBD1	TRBJ2-7	-	CASSLGQGAYEQYF	TGTGCCAGCAGTTTAGGCCAGGGGGCTTACGAGCAGTACTTC
TRBV30	TRBD1	TRBJ2-3	-	CAWAEGTGTDTQYF	TGTGCCTGGGCCGAGGGGACAGGCACAGATACGCAGTATTTT
TRBV4-1	TRBD1	TRBJ1-5	few	CASSRAGTASNQPQHF	TGCGCCAGCAGCCGAGCAGGGACAGCTAGCAATCAGCCCCAGCATTTT
TRBV10-3	TRBD1	TRBJ2-5	-	CAISGQGKETQYF	TGTGCCATCAGTGGACAGGGTAAAGAGACCCAGTACTTC
TRBV6-5	TRBD1	TRBJ2-7	-	CASSRSTGSYEQYF	TGTGCCAGCAGCCGCTCGACAGGGTCCTACGAGCAGTACTTC